A single sample is the source of the 15 T cell receptor beta chains below, sequenced in a study of molecular identifiers for immune sequencing clone quantification. Each CDR3 protein is one row after TCRdb ran MiXCR on the PCR reads. This sample has about 510,000 distinct CDR3 sequences, with approximately 25% found just once. The material sequenced was naive CD8+ T cells from blood, with Jurkat cell RNA spiked in. As for subset: FACS-sorted CD8+CD4-CCR7+CD45RA+ naive T cells. These receptors originate from a human donor in good health. Some libraries in this study had Jurkat cell RNA spiked in.

This clonotype was picked up many times. The chain combines TRBV6-1 with TRBJ2-5; the D gene could be TRBD1 or TRBD2 (5 bases each). With 7 bases removed from V and 2 bases from J, the gap between germline ends came to 14 bases. There are 14 residues in the CDR3. Per the germline V gene, CDR1 is MNHNS and CDR2 is SASEGT. The CDR3 DNA is TGTGCCAGCACTCGGGACGGAATTCAAGAGACCCAGTACTTC. Amino acid sequence: CASTRDGIQETQYF.

Of note for this clonotype: A read error may be the cause here, since a much bigger clone is one base away. The chain combines TRBV30 with TRBJ2-3; D gene uncertain. The V gene's germline CDR1 is GTSNPN and CDR2 SVGIG (reference sequence). CDR3 length: 11 residues. Here the CDR3 reads CAWDWADAQYF. In nucleotides, the CDR3 is TGTGCCTGGGACTGGGCAGATGCGCAGTATTTT.

This clonotype has ten or more counts. The gene calls are TRBV7-6 and TRBJ1-1; D may be TRBD1 (5 bases). The V gene lost 5 bases and the J gene lost 4 bases, with 17 bases spanning the gap. This CDR3 has 15 residues. CDR1 and CDR2 from the germline V gene are SGHVS and FNYEAQ. The CDR3 region is CASSGGGSGGTEAFF. The DNA of the CDR3 is TGTGCCAGCAGCGGGGGAGGGAGTGGAGGCACTGAAGCTTTCTTT.

For this clonotype: This clone may be a read error of a much larger clone one base away. The chain is built from TRBV7-9 and TRBJ2-3; no clear D gene. The V and J ends lost 5 bases and 3 bases respectively, with 15 bases between them. Per germline, CDR1 SEHNR and CDR2 FQNEAQ (reference sequence). The CDR3 sequence is 15 residues long. The CDR3 here is CASSLIRFGTDTQYF. CDR3 nucleotide sequence: TGTGCCAGCAGCCTAATCAGGTTTGGTACAGATACGCAGTATTTT.

At least ten counts were recorded for this clonotype. The chain combines TRBV7-6 with TRBJ2-3, with 8 bases identical to TRBD2. V lost 4 bases and J lost 4; bases outside the gene matches: 13. There are 17 residues in the CDR3. Per the germline V gene, CDR1 is SGHVS and CDR2 is FNYEAQ. CDR3 protein: CASSSRGSGVFADTQYF. CDR3 sequence (DNA): TGTGCCAGCAGCTCCCGGGGTAGCGGGGTCTTCGCAGATACGCAGTATTTT.

The V and J genes are TRBV21-1 and TRBJ1-5; whether TRBD1, the table's D call, matches the DNA was not checked. TRBV21-1 is shown as a pseudogene. This CDR3 has 16 amino acids. CDR3 sequence (DNA): TGTGCCAGCAGCAAAGGTGGACAGGGACCACATCAGCCCCAGCATTTT. Translating gives CASSKGGQGPHQPQHF.

The chain links TRBV24-1 to TRBJ2-1; 7 bases match TRBD1. Unmatched junction bases numbered 16, after V lost 3 bases and J lost 0 bases. The CDR3 runs 20 residues. Germline assignment: CDR1 KGHDR and CDR2 SFDVKD. CDR3 coding DNA: TGTGCCACCAGTGATCCAAAACCGACCGGACAGGAGGCCTCCTACAATGAGCAGTTCTTC. Residues: CATSDPKPTGQEASYNEQFF.

The chain links TRBV5-6 to TRBJ2-7, with no clear D. Germline CDR1 and CDR2: SGHDT and YYEEEE. Trimming shortened V by 7 bases and J by 1 base, and 15 bases separated the two germline ends. The CDR3 loop spans 14 amino acids. The CDR3: CASWAQLKSYEQYF. CDR3 nucleotide sequence: TGTGCCAGCTGGGCACAGTTAAAGTCCTACGAGCAGTACTTC.

This chain links TRBV15 with TRBJ2-3; TRBD2 matches 9 bases. Trimming took 0 bases from V and 12 from J; bases not matched to a gene: 7. Germline V gene lookup returns CDR1 LNHNV and CDR2 YYDKDF (reference sequence). This CDR3 contains 14 residues. DNA of the CDR3: TGTGCCACCAGCAGAGAGCGGGCTAGCGGGGTTCAGTATTTT. Protein sequence: CATSRERASGVQYF. The full variable domain, completed using reference TRBV15 and TRBJ2-3, is DAMVIQNPRYQVTQFGKPVTLSCSQTLNHNVMYWYQQKSSQAPKLLFHYYDKDFNNEADTPDNFQSRRPNTSFCFLDIRSPGLGDTAMYLCATSRERASGVQYFGPGTRLTVL.

Regarding this clonotype: The junction departs from germline at one end; a sequencing error may be responsible. The chain carries TRBV5-5 and TRBJ1-1; D not certain. The CDR3 is made up of 13 amino acids. Germline V gene sequence: CDR1 SGHKS, CDR2 YYEKEE (reference sequence). The CDR3 DNA reads TGTGCCAGCAGCTTGGGAAGCGGCACTGAAGCTCTCTTT. This encodes CASSLGSGTEALF.

V usage is TRBV19 and J usage is TRBJ2-6, with D possibly matching TRBD1 (5 bases). The germline V gene has CDR1 LNHDA and CDR2 SQIVND (reference sequence). This CDR3 has 16 amino acids. Trimming removed 9 bases at V and 0 bases at J, with 15 bases between. CDR3 DNA: TGTGCCAGCGGTCAGGGCGGCCGCTCTGGGGCCAACGTCCTGACTTTC. Protein sequence: CASGQGGRSGANVLTF.

This clonotype has more than one count but fewer than ten. The chain is built from TRBV9 and TRBJ2-5; 7 bases line up with TRBD2. Germline loops: CDR1 SGDLS, CDR2 YYNGEE. This CDR3 contains 16 residues. V lost 3 bases to trimming and J lost 1 base; unmatched junction nucleotides: 9. Written as DNA, the CDR3 is TGTGCCAGCAGCGATTGGGGGAGGGCGGCCCAAGAGACCCAGTACTTC. This codes for CASSDWGRAAQETQYF.

This clonotype appeared many times. V is TRBV4-3 and J is TRBJ2-5; the match to TRBD1 covers 8 bases. This CDR3 comprises 13 residues. The V gene's germline CDR1 is LGHNA and CDR2 YSLEER. J gave up 4 bases and V 4 bases, and 2 bases lay outside the gene matches. The CDR3 DNA reads TGCGCCAGCAGCCTTGGACAGGGAGAGACCCAGTACTTC. As protein: CASSLGQGETQYF.

The table lists this clonotype with a few counts. The chain recombines TRBV10-2 with TRBJ1-6; a possible D gene is TRBD1 (6 bases). Germline V gene lookup returns CDR1 WSHSY and CDR2 SAAADI. The ends were cut back, 0 bases at V and 9 bases at J, with 12 bases in the middle. The CDR3 is 15 residues long. Written as DNA, the CDR3 is TGCGCCAGCAGTGAGTCAGGGGGAGGTCGTTCACCCCTCCACTTT. Encoded protein: CASSESGGGRSPLHF.

This clonotype appeared many times. The chain combines TRBV7-2 with TRBJ2-1; D unclear. The germline V gene has CDR1 SGHTA and CDR2 FQGNSA. The CDR3 totals 14 residues. Trimming took 4 bases from V and 8 from J, leaving 15 bases between them. CDR3 in DNA: TGTGCCAGCAGCTCCCCCGTTGGGGTCTATGAGCAGTTCTTC. Protein product: CASSSPVGVYEQFF. The whole variable domain, filled in from reference TRBV7-2 and TRBJ2-1, reads GAGVSQSPSNKVTEKGKDVELRCDPISGHTALYWYRQSLGQGLEFLIYFQGNSAPDKSGLPSDRFSAERTGGSVSTLTIQRTQQEDSAVYLCASSSPVGVYEQFFGPGTRLTVL.